This entry describes one T cell receptor (beta chain). The antigen is undetermined. These data belong to a study of beta chain features in type 1 diabetes. Notes on the study in general: Cells expressing TCR highly could be over-represented by cDNA sequencing. Patients with Type 1 diabetes showed moderately but significantly shorter TCRB CDR3s in all four CD4+ subsets. Fewer insertions but more deletions were seen at VDJ junctions in type 1 diabetes patients.

A single heparinised blood sample, averaging about 120 mL, was obtained per donor. Without exception, sorted populations had purity beyond 98%. Looked up from germline, CDR1 is GTSNPN and CDR2 is SVGIG (reference sequence). V was clipped by 2 bases and J by 3 bases; unmatched bases: 5. The length of the CDR3 is 15 residues. Since all of the isolated RNA was reverse transcribed, expressed TCRB transcripts were what got sequenced. Method: immunoSEQ multiplex PCR; TCRdb's copy keeps in-frame clones and lacks some. Of about 650,000 clones listed, around 12% are singletons. The rearrangement links TRBV30 to TRBJ1-5; TRBD1 aligns across 9 bases. This clonotype was sampled from a man aged 25 to 45 with type 1 diabetes. Sequenced: naive CD4+ T cells from blood. The CDR3 DNA is TGTGCCTGGAGTACCGGGACAGGGAACAATCAGCCCCAGCATTTT. Translated, it gives CAWSTGTGNNQPQHF. Filled out from reference TRBV30 and TRBJ1-5, the complete variable domain reads SQTIHQWPATLVQPVGSPLSLECTVEGTSNPNLYWYRQAAGRGLQLLFYSVGIGQISSEVPQNLSASRPQDRQFILSSKKLLLSDSGFYLCAWSTGTGNNQPQHFGDGTRLSIL.